One sample yielded the 21 T cell receptor beta chains listed below, sequenced in a study of blood T cells in healthy people across ages. It was with a sample-barcoded 5' primer and a J-beta primer mix that a second PCR of roughly 7 to 12 cycles was run. TCRdb recomputed calls from the 5' RACE reads with MiXCR, one row per CDR3 protein. The table lists some 1.8 million distinct CDR3 sequences, about two fifths of them singletons, with about 23% in the top ten. Input material: blood. The source of these receptors is a human donor in good health.

This clonotype was picked up a small number of times. This chain joins TRBV10-3 and TRBJ2-1; 7 bases are a match to TRBD1. CDR1 is ENHRY, CDR2 SYGVKD, per germline. V gave up 4 bases and J gave up 8 bases; unmatched junction bases: 5. CDR3 length: 13 amino acids. The CDR3 nucleotides are TGTGCCATCAGTGGTTACAGGGGCGATGAGCAGTTCTTC. This sequence encodes CAISGYRGDEQFF.

The CDR3 nucleotides read TGTGCCAGCAGCTCGTACGGCGGGGAGTCTACCCAGTACTTC. Translated, it gives CASSSYGGESTQYF. The chain uses TRBV7-2 and TRBJ2-5, with D possibly TRBD2 on 6 matching bases. The V gene's germline CDR1 is SGHTA and CDR2 FQGNSA. Trimming cost V 4 bases and J 8 bases, with 17 bases left between them. This CDR3 is built from 14 residues.

The chain links TRBV7-2 to TRBJ2-7; 14 bases are shared with TRBD2. TRBJ2-5 matches the DNA end more closely, so the J call is doubtful. The CDR3 is made up of 16 amino acids. The germline V gene encodes CDR1 SGHTA and CDR2 FQGNSA. The CDR3 loop is CASSLGLAGVWETQYF. The CDR3 DNA sequence: TGTGCCAGCAGCCTGGGACTAGCGGGGGTCTGGGAGACCCAGTACTTC.

In its sample, this clonotype was seen many times. This chain uses TRBV28 with TRBJ2-7, with D uncertain. Germline values: CDR1 MDHEN, CDR2 SYDVKM. Deletions cut 5 bases from V and 4 bases from J, with 6 bases between. The CDR3 consists of 11 residues. CDR3 nucleotide sequence: TGTGCCAGCAGTATGGGTTACGAGCAGTACTTC. Translating it yields CASSMGYEQYF.

The rearrangement uses TRBV7-9 and TRBJ1-1, with TRBD1 matching over 7 bases. This CDR3 contains 13 residues. Trimming removed 8 bases from V and 8 bases from J; junction bases left unmatched: 11. Per germline, CDR1 SEHNR and CDR2 FQNEAQ (reference sequence). CDR3 nucleotide sequence: TGTGCCAGCGCGAATCTCCCGGACAGGGAAGCTTTCTTT. The encoded protein is CASANLPDREAFF.

The rearrangement joins TRBV11-2 to TRBJ2-3, with 9 bases that match TRBD2. The J segment lost 4 bases and the V segment lost 2 bases, leaving 4 bases of the junction unmatched. Germline V lookup: CDR1 SGHAT, CDR2 FQNNGV. The CDR3 runs to 15 residues. The CDR3 protein is CASSLRTSVADTQYF. The CDR3 DNA is TGTGCCAGCAGCTTAAGGACTAGCGTAGCAGATACGCAGTATTTT.

As regards this clonotype: A read error may account for a junction end that differs from germline. The chain has TRBV5-1 and TRBJ2-2; a possible D gene is TRBD2 (5 bases). Germline CDR1 is SGHRS and CDR2 is YFSETQ. This CDR3 contains 16 residues. The CDR3 bases are TGCGCCAGCAGCTTGACGGGGTCCCCAAACGCCGGGGAGCTGTTGTTT. Translating it yields CASSLTGSPNAGELLF.

The table lists this clonotype with a few counts. The chain is built from TRBV12-3 or TRBV12-4 and TRBJ2-7; 10 nucleotides line up with TRBD2. The end of the DNA aligns better with TRBJ2-5, so the J call may be wrong. There are 15 residues in the CDR3. The CDR3: CASSYSGGRGETQYF. CDR3 in DNA: TGTGCCAGCAGCTATAGCGGGGGGCGCGGGGAGACCCAGTACTTC.

In this sample, this clonotype turned up many times. The chain links TRBV7-9 to TRBJ2-1; 9 nucleotides match TRBD1. From germline, CDR1 is SEHNR and CDR2 FQNEAQ (reference sequence). The CDR3 is 15 residues long. V lost 5 bases to trimming and J lost 3 bases; unmatched junction nucleotides: 5. The CDR3 coding sequence is TGTGCCAGCAGCCCGAGACAGGGGGTCTACAATGAGCAGTTCTTC. This translates into CASSPRQGVYNEQFF.

This clonotype appeared a few times. The chain uses TRBV20-1 and TRBJ2-3; D gene ambiguous. The germline V and J ends were trimmed by 6 bases and 6 bases, with 10 bases remaining between them. Germline V CDR1 and CDR2: DFQATT, SNEGSKA (reference sequence). The CDR3 sequence is 11 residues long. The CDR3 nucleotides are TGCAGTGCCGGAGTCCCGGATACGCAGTATTTT. It encodes CSAGVPDTQYF.

The V gene is TRBV28, the J gene TRBJ1-2; D call uncertain. Per germline, CDR1 MDHEN and CDR2 SYDVKM. Between the trimmed V and J ends, which lost 7 bases and 6 bases, there was a span of 18 bases. The CDR3 contains 14 residues. Here the CDR3 reads CASMGEAMSNGYTF. CDR3 nucleotides: TGTGCCAGCATGGGAGAGGCGATGTCCAATGGCTACACCTTC.

The CDR3 DNA is TGTGCCAGCAGCCAAGCAGTAGAGGACACTGAAGCTTTCTTT. It encodes CASSQAVEDTEAFF. The chain combines TRBV4-2 with TRBJ1-1; D is uncertain. V was cut by 1 base and J by 3 bases, with 9 bases left in between. Per germline, CDR1 LGHNA and CDR2 YNFKEQ. This CDR3 has 14 residues.

A few counts support this clonotype. The CDR3 loop reads CSVLAIGTDTQYF. The CDR3 DNA reads as TGCAGCGTATTAGCGATTGGCACAGATACGCAGTATTTT. This chain joins TRBV29-1 and TRBJ2-3, with a possible D match to TRBD2 (5 bases). This CDR3 region has 13 residues. The ends were cut back, 6 bases at V and 1 base at J, with 11 bases in the middle. The germline CDR1 and CDR2 sequences are SQVTM and ANQGSEA.

This clonotype appeared a few times. The chain carries TRBV5-4 and TRBJ2-7; 11 nucleotides line up with TRBD2. The J segment lost 0 bases and the V segment lost 4 bases, leaving 3 bases of the junction unmatched. The CDR3 runs to 15 residues. Germline-derived CDR1 and CDR2 are SGHNT and YYREEE (reference sequence). The CDR3 here is CASSDSGGASYEQYF. In nucleotides, the CDR3 is TGTGCCAGCAGCGATAGCGGGGGGGCCTCCTACGAGCAGTACTTC.

The J gene is TRBJ1-5, the V gene TRBV28; D may be TRBD1 (5 bases). Germline CDR1 is MDHEN and CDR2 is SYDVKM. The CDR3 runs to 13 residues. The DNA of the CDR3 is TGTGCTTTAGGGGCCTATAGCAATCAGCCCCAGCATTTT. Translated: CALGAYSNQPQHF.

This clonotype was observed at least ten times. The chain recombines TRBV2 with TRBJ2-1, with D possibly matching TRBD2 (5 bases). CDR1 is SNHLY, CDR2 FYNNEI, per germline. Trimming took off 4 bases at V and 0 bases at J, with 7 bases between the two ends. The CDR3 runs 14 residues. For the CDR3, the DNA is TGTGCCAGCAGTGCCGGGGTCTCCTACAATGAGCAGTTCTTC. Protein sequence: CASSAGVSYNEQFF.

This clonotype was seen a handful of times. This may be a read error: a much more frequent sequence differs by one nucleotide. The rearrangement links TRBV20-1 to TRBJ2-7; possible D gene TRBD1, 5 bases. CDR1 and CDR2 (germline): DFQATT, SNEGSKA (reference sequence). V lost 2 bases and J lost 0, with 8 bases in between. The CDR3 sequence is 13 residues long. The CDR3 DNA reads TGCAGTGCTAGAAACAGGAGCTCCTACGAGCAGTACTTC. Translation gives CSARNRSSYEQYF.

This clonotype was seen a handful of times. The gene calls are TRBV28 and TRBJ2-4; possible D gene TRBD1, 5 bases. V was shortened by 3 bases and J by 8 bases, with 11 bases between the two germline ends. Germline values: CDR1 MDHEN, CDR2 SYDVKM. The CDR3 is 13 amino acids. As DNA, the CDR3 is TGTGCCAGCAGTTTGCAGGGATCGGACATTCAGTACTTC. Protein product: CASSLQGSDIQYF.

This clonotype was detected a few times. The DNA of the CDR3 is TGTGCCATCAGTGCACAGGGGCCCCTCTACGAGCAGTACTTC. Translating it yields CAISAQGPLYEQYF. This chain uses TRBV10-3 with TRBJ2-7; 7 bases fit TRBD1. Germline CDR1 reads ENHRY; CDR2 reads SYGVKD. V dropped 4 bases and J dropped 3; count of bases not matched to a gene: 6. The length of the CDR3 is 14 residues.

This clonotype was seen only a few times. The chain carries TRBV3-1 and TRBJ2-5; the D is unclear. This CDR3 region has 14 residues. Germline CDR1 is LGHDT and CDR2 is YNNKEL (reference sequence). Trimming removed 3 bases from V and 1 base from J, with 9 bases in between. The CDR3 is CASSQAYSQETQYF. The CDR3 nucleotides read TGTGCCAGCAGCCAGGCGTACAGCCAAGAGACCCAGTACTTC.

This clonotype was counted only a few times. This sequence joins TRBV6-1 and TRBJ1-2; D gene unclear. The germline V gene has CDR1 MNHNS and CDR2 SASEGT. V lost 7 bases and J lost 7, with 22 bases in between. This CDR3 is built from 15 residues. CDR3 in amino acids: CASTRERIVSLGYTF. CDR3 bases: TGTGCCAGCACCAGAGAGAGGATTGTATCACTTGGCTACACCTTC.